This TCR beta chain was captured in a study of T cell responses to AZD1222 COVID-19 vaccine. The table came from immunoSEQ multiplex PCR; TCRdb's copy has only in-frame clones and leaves some out. The table records roughly 80,000 clones, about nine tenths of them present only once. Concerning this clone itself: No antigen is known for it.

Notes on the study in general: No repertoire was sampled before or during the peak T cell response, only after it. Nearly half of spike-specific TCRs reportedly target variant regions that are unmutated in the B.1.351 and B.1.1.7 variants.

The receptor was isolated from an adult who received the AZD1222 COVID-19 vaccine. The sequenced sample was peripheral blood, obtained 28 days after the second AZD1222 dose.

CDR3 in DNA: TGTGCCAGCAGCCGGGGACAGGGGGCAAACACCGGGGAGCTGTTTTTT. Translating gives CASSRGQGANTGELFF. The gene calls are TRBV7-7 and TRBJ2-2, with 12 positions matching TRBD1. The V gene's germline CDR1 is SSHAT and CDR2 FNYEAQ (reference sequence). The junction had 3 bases not matched to a gene; V was cut back by 5 bases and J by 2 bases. The CDR3 extends over 16 amino acids.